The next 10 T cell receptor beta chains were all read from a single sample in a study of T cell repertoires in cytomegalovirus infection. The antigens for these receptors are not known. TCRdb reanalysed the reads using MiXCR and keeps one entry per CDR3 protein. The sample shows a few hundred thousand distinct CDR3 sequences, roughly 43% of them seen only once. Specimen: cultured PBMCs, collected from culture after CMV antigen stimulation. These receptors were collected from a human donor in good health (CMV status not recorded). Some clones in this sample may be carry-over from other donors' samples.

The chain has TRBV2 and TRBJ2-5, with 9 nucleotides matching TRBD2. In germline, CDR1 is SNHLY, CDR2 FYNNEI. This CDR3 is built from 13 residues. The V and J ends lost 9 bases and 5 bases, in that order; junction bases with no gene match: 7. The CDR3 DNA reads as TGTGCCAGTCTTAGCGGGAGCGGCGAGACCCAGTACTTC. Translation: CASLSGSGETQYF.

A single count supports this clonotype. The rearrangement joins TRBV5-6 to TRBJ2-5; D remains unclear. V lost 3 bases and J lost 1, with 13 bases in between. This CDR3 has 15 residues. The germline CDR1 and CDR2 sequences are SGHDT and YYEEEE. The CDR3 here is CASSYLPSGQETQYF. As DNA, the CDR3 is TGTGCCAGCAGCTACCTACCGTCCGGCCAAGAGACCCAGTACTTC.

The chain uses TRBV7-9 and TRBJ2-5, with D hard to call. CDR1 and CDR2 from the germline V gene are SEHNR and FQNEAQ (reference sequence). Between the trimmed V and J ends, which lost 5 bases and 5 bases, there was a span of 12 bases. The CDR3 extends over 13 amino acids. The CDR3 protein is CASSGDWVETQYF. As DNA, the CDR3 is TGTGCCAGCAGCGGCGACTGGGTGGAGACCCAGTACTTC.

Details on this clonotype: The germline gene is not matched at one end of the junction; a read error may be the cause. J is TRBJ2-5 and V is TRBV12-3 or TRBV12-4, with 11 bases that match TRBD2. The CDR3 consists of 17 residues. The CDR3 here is CASSLAGGHAYQETQYF. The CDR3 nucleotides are TGTGCCAGCAGTCTAGCGGGGGGACACGCGTACCAAGAGACCCAGTACTTC.

The CDR3 loop reads CAWSRDREDGYTF. The CDR3 bases are TGTGCCTGGAGTAGAGACAGGGAAGATGGCTACACCTTC. This rearrangement joins TRBV30 to TRBJ1-2, with TRBD1 matching 7 bases. V shed 2 bases and J 6 bases; nucleotides not matched to a gene: 6. Germline CDR1 GTSNPN, CDR2 SVGIG (reference sequence). The CDR3 totals 13 residues.

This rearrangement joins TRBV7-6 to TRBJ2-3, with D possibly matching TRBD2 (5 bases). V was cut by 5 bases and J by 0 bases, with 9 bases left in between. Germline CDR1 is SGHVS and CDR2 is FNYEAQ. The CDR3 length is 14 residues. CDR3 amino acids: CASSGGLSTDTQYF. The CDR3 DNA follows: TGTGCCAGCAGCGGTGGACTGAGCACAGATACGCAGTATTTT.

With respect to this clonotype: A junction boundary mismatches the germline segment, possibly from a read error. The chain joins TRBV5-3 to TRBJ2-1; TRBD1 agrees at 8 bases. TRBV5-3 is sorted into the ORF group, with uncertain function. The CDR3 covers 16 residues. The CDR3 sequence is CASSSAPDRAYNEQFF. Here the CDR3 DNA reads TGTGCCAGCAGCTCAGCCCCGGACAGGGCCTACAATGAGCAGTTCTTC.

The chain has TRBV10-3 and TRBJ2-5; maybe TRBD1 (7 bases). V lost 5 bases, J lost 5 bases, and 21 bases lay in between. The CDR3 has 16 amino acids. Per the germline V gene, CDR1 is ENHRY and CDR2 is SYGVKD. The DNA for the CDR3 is TGTGCCATCAGTCGACAGGGACCGGGAGTGGGGGAGACCCAGTACTTC. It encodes CAISRQGPGVGETQYF.

CDR3 residues: CASSGYDEQYF. CDR3 nucleotide sequence: TGTGCCAGCAGCGGCTATGACGAGCAGTACTTC. The J gene is TRBJ2-7, the V gene TRBV7-6, with no clear D. Trimming shortened V by 5 bases and J by 5 bases, and 7 bases separated the two germline ends. The CDR3 length is 11 residues. Germline CDR1 SGHVS, CDR2 FNYEAQ.

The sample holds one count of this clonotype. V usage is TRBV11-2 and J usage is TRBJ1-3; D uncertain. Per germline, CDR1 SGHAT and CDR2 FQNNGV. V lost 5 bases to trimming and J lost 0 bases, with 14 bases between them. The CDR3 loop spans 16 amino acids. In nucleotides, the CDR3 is TGTGCCAGCAGCCCGTCATTTGCAACCTCTGGAAACACCATATATTTT. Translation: CASSPSFATSGNTIYF. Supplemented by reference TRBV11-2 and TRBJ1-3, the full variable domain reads EAGVAQSPRYKIIEKRQSVAFWCNPISGHATLYWYQQILGQGPKLLIQFQNNGVVDDSQLPKDRFSAERLKGVDSTLKIQPAKLEDSAVYLCASSPSFATSGNTIYFGEGSWLTVV.